This entry concerns a single TCR beta chain. Its antigen is unknown. The source material, RNA transcripts, was used to amplify TCR beta CDR3 regions. A set of HTBI primers served as the primers for a first-round RT-PCR of the TCR CDR3. Each CDR3 protein gets one entry after TCRdb re-called the multiplex PCR reads with MiXCR. The data hold 660,000 or so distinct CDR3 sequences, with about 20% observed a single time. The source of the sample is a study of T cells in Graves' hyperthyroidism and ophthalmopathy. Clinical symptoms, serum thyroxine, TRAb, thyroid ultrasound and orbital computed tomography established diagnosis. About 10 ml fresh peripheral blood yielded the PBMCs. Study-level findings and limits: Ophthalmopathy was predicted by the model a median of roughly 6.6 months ahead of onset. The majority of expanded thyroid clonotypes above 0.001 also appeared in blood.

Sequencing was done on a sample of blood. The sequence came from a man younger than 45 with Graves' ophthalmopathy.

CDR3 loop: CASSTNRGNEQFF. The DNA of the CDR3 is TGTGCCAGCAGTACGAACAGGGGGAATGAGCAGTTCTTC. This chain links TRBV12-3 or TRBV12-4 with TRBJ2-1, with 8 positions matching TRBD1. V was clipped by 5 bases and J by 7 bases; unmatched bases: 4. This CDR3 comprises 13 residues.